This TCR beta chain was obtained from a study of immune heterogeneity within non-small cell lung tumors. TCR beta CDR3 regions came from multiplex PCR with 32 forward V and 13 reverse J primers. A single record per CDR3 protein comes from TCRdb applying MiXCR to the multiplex PCR reads. The profile shows tens of thousands of distinct CDR3 sequences, about 29% of them singletons. Template input, which was bulk tumor genomic DNA, totaled around 660 ng per sample. Biopsy collection occurred during surgery, with several far-apart biopsies per primary tumor. Curative surgery was undertaken by patients, who had untreated, newly diagnosed non-small cell lung cancer. Trimming removed 3 bases from V and 11 bases from J, with 13 bases in between. The length of the CDR3 is 11 residues. Per germline, CDR1 DFQATT and CDR2 SNEGSKA (reference sequence).

The sample consisted of lung tumor tissue. The rearrangement uses TRBV20-1 and TRBJ1-1, with D perhaps TRBD1 (5 bases). This clonotype originated in a middle-aged man with non-small cell lung cancer. The CDR3 reads CSASPGTRAFF. The DNA for the CDR3 is TGCAGTGCTAGCCCCGGGACTCGGGCTTTCTTT.